Listed below are T cell receptor beta chains from one sample, sequenced in a study of blood T cell repertoires in COVID-19. The protocol was immunoSEQ multiplex PCR, while the TCRdb copy is restricted to in-frame clones and leaves out a portion. The repertoire consists of 200,000 or so clones, with 84% occurring once and the leading ten covering roughly 1.8%. The sample taken for sequencing was PBMCs or T cells enriched from blood (not recorded which). These receptors were taken from a man aged 55 to 70 who had recovered from COVID-19. Both conserved end residues are trimmed from each CDR3. The D gene is left open where the match is weak.

TRBJ2-6,TRBV19,TRBD1,ASSTFGQGPSGANVLT
TRBJ2-2,TRBV3-1/TRBV3-2,.,ASSQGGGAYSTGELF
TRBJ2-5,TRBV11-3,TRBD1,ASSLRSESGGSGETQY
TRBJ1-4,TRBV24-1,.,ATSDPRGTNEKLF
TRBJ2-5,TRBV5-1,TRBD1,ASSSDRRSVETQY
TRBJ1-5,TRBV18,.,ASSLGQLNQPQH
TRBJ1-2,TRBV5-1,.,ASSSGAGDRGYT
TRBJ1-1,TRBV10-3,TRBD1,AIRGDRANTEAF
TRBJ1-6,TRBV3-1/TRBV3-2,TRBD1,ASSQAGQGVNSPLH
TRBJ2-7,TRBV4-3,.,ASSQDGYEQY
TRBJ2-1,TRBV5-8,.,ASSFEVQAGSYNEQF
TRBJ2-5,TRBV6-2/TRBV6-3,.,ASSYQGRQQETQY
TRBJ2-3,TRBV9,.,ASSVGRGGMADTQY
TRBJ2-1,TRBV10-3,.,ATRVRDSSYNEQF
TRBJ1-4,TRBV19,TRBD1,ASSVGTANEKLF
TRBJ2-2,TRBV28,.,ASSSPSRAGDTGELF
TRBJ1-2,TRBV18,TRBD1,ASSPEGATNYGYT
TRBJ1-6,TRBV14,.,ASSRDYNSPLH
TRBJ2-7,TRBV5-5,.,ASRPDSAYEQY
TRBJ2-7,TRBV6-5,.,ASSKTDSSSYEQY